What follows are 23 T cell receptor beta chains derived from one specimen sequenced in a study of CD8+ T cells in alopecia areata. cDNA prepared by RNA extraction and subsequent reverse transcription served as the template for sequencing. Sequenced by immunoSEQ multiplex PCR; TCRdb stores in-frame clones only, minus some. The sample is made up of around 110,000 clones, none counted only once. The specimen was lesional skin. The origin of the receptors is a C3H/HeJ mouse with alopecia areata. For this strain, the MHC haplotype corresponds to H2-k.

Of note for this clone: Gene names and germline refer to mouse. The read halts 4 residues ahead of the CDR3 end, with the missing end drawn from the germline J gene. The rearrangement joins TRBV31 to TRBJ2-1; 7 positions agree with TRBD2. The CDR3 is made up of 14 amino acids. Germline V gene data show CDR1 as GKSSPN and CDR2 as SITVG. The CDR3 loop reads CAWSLLGIRAEQFF. The CDR3 DNA, read in part, is TGTGCCTGGAGTCTACTGGGGATTCGGGCT.

With respect to this clone: Mouse gene names and germline throughout. Read data end 4 residues before the CDR3 end; the end is taken from the germline J gene. This rearrangement joins TRBV19 to TRBJ1-4, with D possibly TRBD1 on 6 matching bases. This CDR3 spans 15 amino acids. CDR1 and CDR2 (germline): FNHDT, SITEND (reference sequence). The germline V and J ends were trimmed by 2 bases and 4 bases, with 12 bases remaining between them. The CDR3 reads CASSMGGRDNERLFF. The CDR3 bases that were read are TGTGCCAGCAGTATGGGGGGGCGCGACAACGAA.

This clone was detected many times. Gene names and germline refer to mouse. The read ends 4 residues before the CDR3 terminus; that terminus is restored from the germline J gene. This sequence joins TRBV13-3 and TRBJ1-1; the D gene is possibly TRBD1 (5 bases). The CDR3 length is 13 residues. V was pared by 9 bases and J by 0 bases, with 12 bases between. Germline lookup yields CDR1 NNHDY and CDR2 SYVADS. CDR3 amino acids: CATQDTANTEVFF. Incomplete CDR3 DNA: TGTGCCACCCAGGACACTGCAAACACA.

This clone was detected a few times. The genes and germline here are from mouse. The read is 4 residues too short to cover the CDR3 end, so that end is filled in from the germline J gene. The chain joins TRBV13-3 to TRBJ2-2; perhaps TRBD1 as D (6 bases). Trimming removed 5 bases at V and 0 bases at J, with 14 bases between. The CDR3 covers 16 residues. Per germline, CDR1 NNHDY and CDR2 SYVADS. The DNA read from the CDR3 is TGTGCCAGCAGACAGGGTGGGTCCCCAAACACCGGG. Translation: CASRQGGSPNTG. In full, the CDR3 reads CASRQGGSPNTGQLYF.

On this clone: The TCRdb protein and the DNA translation do not line up at residue 14; the protein shown here was made by translating the DNA. The gene names here belong to mouse. The read terminates 3 residues before the CDR3 end, so the remaining end is supplied by the germline J gene. The chain recombines TRBV13-3 with TRBJ1-3, with 8 bases that match TRBD1. Germline CDR1 and CDR2: NNHDY and SYVADS. This CDR3 contains 17 residues. V lost 0 bases, J lost 0 bases, and 5 bases stayed unmatched. The part of the CDR3 DNA that was read is TGTGCCAGCAGTGATGCACCCGGGACAGGTTCTGGAAATACG. Its protein product is CASSDAPGTGSGNT. The whole CDR3 sequence is CASSDAPGTGSGNTLYF. Filled out from reference TRBV13-3 and TRBJ1-3, the complete variable domain reads EAAVTQSPRSKVAVTGGKVTLSCHQTNNHDYMYWYRQDTGHGLRLIHYSYVADSTEKGDIPDGYKASRPSQENFSLILELASLSQTAVYFCASSDAPGTGSGNTLYFGEGSRLIVV.

Points on this clone: All gene names here are mouse names. The sequence runs out 4 residues before the end of the CDR3; the remainder is reconstructed from the germline J gene. V gene TRBV13-2 combines with J gene TRBJ2-3; possible D gene TRBD2, 7 bases. CDR1 is NNHNN, CDR2 SYGAGS, per germline (reference sequence). V was pared by 0 bases and J by 2 bases, with 13 bases between. This CDR3 is 16 amino acids long. The part of the CDR3 DNA that was read is TGTGCCAGCGGTGATGAGTGGGGGGCGCTTGCAGAA. It is translated as CASGDEWGALAE. The full CDR3 sequence reads CASGDEWGALAETLYF.

In its sample, this clone was seen many times. Since a much larger clone is just one base distant, this may be a read error. Gene names and germline match the mouse. The read ends 4 residues shy of where the CDR3 ends; the end is completed using the germline J gene. The rearrangement uses TRBV13-1 and TRBJ2-7; 10 nucleotides line up with TRBD1. V shed 0 bases and J 0 bases; nucleotides not matched to a gene: 0. CDR3 size: 15 residues. The germline CDR1 and CDR2 sequences are NSHNY and SYGAGN. CDR3 DNA (partial): TGTGCCAGCAGTGATGGGACAGGGGGCTCCTAT. It specifies CASSDGTGGSY. The CDR3 reads in full as CASSDGTGGSYEQYF.

About this clone itself: Mouse names are used for the genes. The CDR3 region is CASSPLLGGKGQNTLYF. The CDR3 bases that were read are TGTGCCAGCAGCCCCTTACTGGGGGGAAAGGGTCAAAAC. This chain uses TRBV13-3 with TRBJ2-4; 9 bases are shared with TRBD2. The CDR3 is cut off 4 residues early in the read; its end comes from the germline J gene. CDR3 length: 17 amino acids. The germline V gene encodes CDR1 NNHDY and CDR2 SYVADS. V was clipped by 5 bases and J by 1 base; unmatched bases: 11.

At least ten counts were recorded for this clone. The germline and genes are mouse ones. The CDR3 bases that were read are TGTGCCAGCAGTGGGGGACAGGGGTTTTCCAACGAA. This translates into CASSGGQGFSNE. The entire CDR3 protein reads CASSGGQGFSNERLFF. This chain uses TRBV13-3 with TRBJ1-4, with 10 bases matching TRBD1. The CDR3 goes on 4 residues after the read ends, and that part is filled in from the germline J gene. This CDR3 is built from 16 residues. Per germline, CDR1 NNHDY and CDR2 SYVADS. Trimming took 3 bases from V and 0 from J; bases not matched to a gene: 2.

Details on this clone: Gene labels here are mouse ones. The sequenced fragment ends 4 residues before the CDR3 boundary, so the rest is inferred from the germline J gene. The chain is built from TRBV19 and TRBJ2-3; TRBD1 matches at 7 bases. Germline V gene data show CDR1 as FNHDT and CDR2 as SITEND (reference sequence). This CDR3 spans 14 amino acids. This CDR3 is CASSIVQGEETLYF. The part of the CDR3 DNA that was read is TGTGCCAGCAGTATTGTTCAGGGGGAAGAA.

This clone appeared a few times. The genes and germline here are from mouse. The CDR3 end is not reached by the read, which stops 4 residues before it; the germline J gene fills it in. V and J are TRBV13-3 and TRBJ2-5, with 13 bases identical to TRBD2. The CDR3 totals 16 residues. Per the germline V gene, CDR1 is NNHDY and CDR2 is SYVADS. CDR3 loop: CASSDRTGGAEDTQYF. The CDR3 DNA, read in part, is TGTGCCAGCAGTGATAGGACTGGGGGGGCGGAGGAC.

For this clone: Gene names denote mouse genes. The CDR3 goes on 4 residues after the read ends, and that part is filled in from the germline J gene. V and J are TRBV31 and TRBJ1-4; TRBD1 matches at 8 bases. The V segment lost 0 bases and the J segment 5 bases; nucleotides outside the gene matches: 2. This CDR3 has 14 residues. Germline V lookup: CDR1 GKSSPN, CDR2 SITVG. The DNA read from the CDR3 is TGTGCCTGGAGTCTCCAGGGGGCGAACGAA. This gives the protein CAWSLQGANE. The complete CDR3 sequence is CAWSLQGANERLFF.

The sample holds a few counts of this clone. Germline and genes: mouse. The read terminates 4 residues ahead of where the CDR3 ends, so the germline J gene completes it. The chain employs TRBV1 and TRBJ2-5, with D maybe TRBD1 (5 bases). CDR3 length: 13 residues. Germline V gives CDR1 NSQYPW, CDR2 LRSPGD (reference sequence). CDR3 sequence reads: CTCSAQGPDTQYF. The CDR3 DNA, read in part, is TGCACCTGCAGTGCACAGGGCCCAGAC.

With regard to this clone: Mouse gene names apply. The missing CDR3 end, 4 residues past where the read stops, is filled in from the germline J gene. The V call is TRBV13-1, the J call TRBJ2-7, with 7 bases matching TRBD2. Trimming took 2 bases from V and 0 from J; bases not matched to a gene: 5. CDR1 and CDR2 from the germline V gene are NSHNY and SYGAGN. This CDR3 region has 15 residues. The sequenced part of the CDR3 DNA is TGTGCCAGCAGTGACCTAGGACTGGTCTCCTAT. It is translated as CASSDLGLVSY. The full CDR3 protein reads CASSDLGLVSYEQYF.

To note about this clone: These gene names are mouse names. The read terminates 4 residues ahead of where the CDR3 ends, so the germline J gene completes it. This chain joins TRBV13-3 and TRBJ1-2; maybe TRBD1 (6 bases). V was cut by 6 bases and J by 3 bases, with 12 bases left in between. The CDR3 covers 13 residues. Germline loops: CDR1 NNHDY, CDR2 SYVADS. The CDR3 sequence: CASTGGQDSDYTF. CDR3 DNA, as far as it was read: TGTGCCAGCACGGGGGGGCAGGACTCC.

This clone was counted a few times. Gene names and germline match the mouse. CDR3 residues: CASGDADTQDTQYF. CDR3 DNA, as far as it was read: TGTGCCAGCGGTGATGCTGACACCCAAGAC. J is TRBJ2-5 and V is TRBV13-2; the D is unclear. The CDR3 end lies 4 residues beyond the end of the read and is filled in from the germline J gene. V shed 0 bases and J shed 2 bases, with 7 bases lying between them. Germline loops: CDR1 NNHNN, CDR2 SYGAGS (reference sequence). The CDR3 runs to 14 residues.

To note about this clone: Gene names are the mouse ones. The CDR3 end is not reached by the read, which stops 4 residues before it; the germline J gene fills it in. The chain carries TRBV19 and TRBJ1-4, with TRBD1 identical over 9 bases. The CDR3 loop spans 15 amino acids. Unmatched junction bases numbered 2, after V lost 1 base and J lost 4 bases. From germline, CDR1 is FNHDT and CDR2 SITEND (reference sequence). CDR3: CASSIRGQGNERLFF. CDR3 bases read: TGTGCCAGCAGTATACGGGGACAGGGCAACGAA.

This clone occurred a few times. Germline and genes: mouse. The read is 4 residues too short to cover the CDR3 end, so that end is filled in from the germline J gene. The chain couples TRBV13-3 to TRBJ1-1; 7 bases agree with TRBD1. CDR1 and CDR2 (germline): NNHDY, SYVADS. This CDR3 region has 15 residues. V shed 3 bases and J 4 bases; nucleotides not matched to a gene: 9. Partial CDR3 DNA: TGTGCCAGCAGTGCCAACAGGGGCGGGAGCACA. It translates to CASSANRGGST. The CDR3 reads in full as CASSANRGGSTEVFF.

Remarks on this clone: Mouse gene names and germline throughout. The read falls 4 residues short of the CDR3 end, and the missing part is taken from the germline J gene. The gene calls are TRBV13-3 and TRBJ2-3; TRBD2 agrees at 9 bases. The V gene end was trimmed by 1 base and the J gene end by 0 bases; junction bases not matched to a gene: 6. Germline CDR1 reads NNHDY; CDR2 reads SYVADS. This CDR3 region has 17 residues. The CDR3 protein is CASSDKAGGVSAETLYF. The DNA read from the CDR3 is TGTGCCAGCAGTGATAAGGCTGGGGGGGTTAGTGCAGAA.

Remarks on this clone: Mouse names are used for the genes. Read data end 4 residues before the CDR3 end; the end is taken from the germline J gene. The chain carries TRBV13-1 and TRBJ1-2; 8 bases are a match to TRBD1. Germline V gives CDR1 NSHNY, CDR2 SYGAGN. Germline trimming cut 5 bases from V and 2 bases from J; bases unmatched to any gene: 2. The CDR3 totals 13 residues. CDR3 region: CASSGTGNSDYTF. CDR3 DNA (partial): TGTGCCAGCAGCGGGACAGGCAACTCC.

This clone was counted ten times or more. Germline and genes here are mouse. The sequence runs out 4 residues before the end of the CDR3; the remainder is reconstructed from the germline J gene. The chain is built from TRBV1 and TRBJ2-1, with a possible D match to TRBD2 (7 bases). The CDR3 spans 13 residues. In germline, CDR1 is NSQYPW, CDR2 LRSPGD (reference sequence). CDR3 protein: CTCSGGAAAEQFF. The sequenced part of the CDR3 DNA is TGCACCTGCAGTGGGGGGGCTGCGGCT.

In its sample, this clone was seen a few times. DNA and listed protein disagree at residue 12, so the protein shown here was translated from the DNA. Here the gene names and germline are mouse. The observed sequence ends 3 residues before the CDR3 terminus, with the missing tail filled in from the germline J gene. Other DNA sequences within the sample encode an identical CDR3. V is TRBV1 and J is TRBJ1-6, with 7 bases identical to TRBD1. TRBJ1-6 is filed as an ORF, its function uncertain. CDR1 is NSQYPW and CDR2 is LRSPGD in the germline V gene (reference sequence). Trimming cost V 3 bases and J 6 bases; bases outside gene matches: 5. This CDR3 is built from 15 residues. CDR3: CTCSARQGRNSPLYF. CDR3 bases read: TGCACCTGCAGTGCCCGACAGGGTCGTAATTCGCCC.

This clone was detected only a few times. Here the gene names and germline are mouse. The DNA ends 4 residues before the CDR3 does, and the rest of the CDR3 is filled in from the germline J gene. This sample includes further DNA sequences coding for the same CDR3. J is TRBJ2-4 and V is TRBV1; TRBD1 matches 9 bases. CDR1 is NSQYPW, CDR2 LRSPGD, per germline (reference sequence). The junction had 4 bases not matched to a gene; V was cut back by 3 bases and J by 3 bases. The CDR3 spans 15 residues. Incomplete CDR3 DNA: TGCACCTGCAGTGCCACAGGGGGCCGACAAAAC. It translates to CTCSATGGRQN. The full CDR3 is CTCSATGGRQNTLYF. Full variable domain (remainder filled in from reference TRBV1 and TRBJ2-4): VTLLEQNPRWRLVPRGQAVNLRCILKNSQYPWMSWYQQDLQKQLQWLFTLRSPGDKEVKSLPGADYLATRVTDTELRLQVANMSQGRTLYCTCSATGGRQNTLYFGAGTRLSVL.